Below, 21 T cell receptor beta chains from the same sample are listed, as sequenced in a study of T cell responses to AZD1222 COVID-19 vaccine. The repertoire was sequenced with immunoSEQ multiplex PCR; TCRdb's copy has only in-frame clones and lacks some. This sample yields about 120,000 clones, of which 90% are seen a single time; about 4.1% belongs to the top ten. This specimen was peripheral blood, taken on day 0 of MenACWY control vaccination. Every receptor here comes from an adult in good health.

DNA of the CDR3: TGTGCCAGCAGGCCGACAGGGCCGGGTGGCGAGACCCAGTACTTC. The encoded protein is CASRPTGPGGETQYF. The chain uses TRBV28 and TRBJ2-5; 7 bases are a match to TRBD1. The CDR3 totals 15 residues. Germline values: CDR1 MDHEN, CDR2 SYDVKM. Germline trimming cut 6 bases from V and 5 bases from J; bases unmatched to any gene: 12.

This sequence joins TRBV28 and TRBJ1-5; D remains ambiguous. Per the germline V gene, CDR1 is MDHEN and CDR2 is SYDVKM. CDR3 length equals 12 residues. V lost 1 base and J lost 6, with 4 bases in between. The CDR3 DNA reads as TGTGCCAGCAGTTTATTCGGTCAGCCCCAGCATTTT. Protein product: CASSLFGQPQHF.

The chain employs TRBV2 and TRBJ2-5; 8 bases fit TRBD1. V lost 7 bases, J lost 5 bases, and 6 bases stayed unmatched. There are 13 residues in the CDR3. The V gene's germline CDR1 is SNHLY and CDR2 FYNNEI. CDR3 in DNA: TGTGCCAGCACCACAGGGGACAGGGAGACCCAGTACTTC. Translated: CASTTGDRETQYF. The variable domain in full, completed from reference TRBV2 and TRBJ2-5, reads EPEVTQTPSHQVTQMGQEVILRCVPISNHLYFYWYRQILGQKVEFLVSFYNNEISEKSEIFDDQFSVERPDGSNFTLKIRSTKLEDSAMYFCASTTGDRETQYFGPGTRLLVL.

V is TRBV6-2 or TRBV6-3 and J is TRBJ2-1, with D hard to call. V dropped 3 bases and J dropped 9 bases, with 12 bases sitting between them. Germline V gene lookup returns CDR1 MNHEY and CDR2 SVGEGT. The CDR3 covers 13 residues. The CDR3 is CASSYWVPTEQFF. CDR3 nucleotide sequence: TGTGCCAGCAGTTATTGGGTTCCCACTGAGCAGTTCTTC.

V is TRBV27 and J is TRBJ2-7; D uncertain. Germline CDR1 reads MNHEY; CDR2 reads SMNVEV (reference sequence). The CDR3 is 14 residues long. V lost 0 bases and J lost 2, with 8 bases in between. This CDR3 reads CASSLSAGPYEQYF. The CDR3 coding sequence is TGTGCCAGCAGTTTATCAGCAGGACCCTACGAGCAGTACTTC.

The chain couples TRBV13 to TRBJ2-1, with TRBD2 matching 13 bases. The CDR3 contains 18 residues. The germline V gene has CDR1 PRHDT and CDR2 FYEKMQ (reference sequence). Trimming took 5 bases from V and 0 from J; bases not matched to a gene: 7. CDR3 coding DNA: TGTGCCAGCAGCACCACTACTAGCGGGAGGGACTCCTACAATGAGCAGTTCTTC. It translates to CASSTTTSGRDSYNEQFF. Supplemented by reference TRBV13 and TRBJ2-1, the full variable domain reads AAGVIQSPRHLIKEKRETATLKCYPIPRHDTVYWYQQGPGQDPQFLISFYEKMQSDKGSIPDRFSAQQFSDYHSELNMSSLELGDSALYFCASSTTTSGRDSYNEQFFGPGTRLTVL.

The chain links TRBV12-3 or TRBV12-4 to TRBJ1-1, with D tentatively TRBD1 (6 bases). The V and J ends lost 7 bases and 0 bases respectively, with 9 bases between them. CDR3 size: 13 residues. The CDR3 coding sequence is TGTGCCAGCACGGACAGCATGAACACTGAAGCTTTCTTT. Its protein product is CASTDSMNTEAFF.

V usage is TRBV7-9 and J usage is TRBJ1-5, with D possibly matching TRBD1 (6 bases). The V end lost 4 bases, the J end lost 4 bases, and 23 bases lay between the germline ends. The CDR3 is 18 residues long. Germline values: CDR1 SEHNR, CDR2 FQNEAQ (reference sequence). DNA of the CDR3: TGTGCCAGCAGCTCCGCCGCACAGGGTGTCGATGGGAATCAGCCCCAGCATTTT. Protein: CASSSAAQGVDGNQPQHF.

The V call is TRBV14, the J call TRBJ1-1; no firm D call. The CDR3 is 15 residues long. With 4 bases removed from V and 4 bases from J, the gap between germline ends came to 16 bases. Germline CDR1 and CDR2: SGHDN and FVKESK. CDR3 sequence (DNA): TGTGCCAGCAGCCCCCCCAATGTGTGGGGCACTGAAGCTTTCTTT. Its protein is CASSPPNVWGTEAFF.

V gene TRBV5-1 combines with J gene TRBJ1-1, with D perhaps matching TRBD1 (6 bases). This CDR3 spans 18 amino acids. The V end lost 2 bases, the J end lost 1 base, and 21 bases lay between the germline ends. Germline values: CDR1 SGHRS, CDR2 YFSETQ. CDR3 in amino acids: CASSFEPGGALGNTEAFF. The DNA for the CDR3 is TGCGCCAGCAGCTTTGAACCCGGGGGCGCCTTGGGGAACACTGAAGCTTTCTTT.

The CDR3, as DNA: TGTGCCAGCAGCTTCGGCTCTAGCGGGGGGGCATACGAGCAGTACGTC. It encodes CASSFGSSGGAYEQYV. The rearrangement links TRBV5-6 to TRBJ2-7, with 12 bases identical to TRBD2. CDR3 length: 16 amino acids. Germline CDR1 SGHDT, CDR2 YYEEEE. After removal of 2 bases from V and 4 bases from J, the junction contained 7 bases not matched to a gene.

The chain uses TRBV7-8 and TRBJ2-2; D is perhaps TRBD1 or TRBD2 (5 bases each). Germline V lookup: CDR1 SGHVS, CDR2 FQNEAQ. The CDR3 has 14 residues. Trimming took off 5 bases at V and 3 bases at J, with 10 bases between the two ends. The CDR3 is CASSRDRDTGELFF. DNA for the CDR3: TGTGCCAGCAGCAGGGACCGGGACACCGGGGAGCTGTTTTTT.

The chain uses TRBV6-2 or TRBV6-3 and TRBJ1-2; TRBD1 agrees at 7 bases. Germline assignment: CDR1 MNHEY and CDR2 SVGEGT. With 5 bases clipped from V and 4 bases from J, the junction kept 1 base outside the gene matches. The CDR3 is 12 residues long. This CDR3 is CASSRDSYGYTF. The DNA for the CDR3 is TGTGCCAGCAGTAGGGACAGCTATGGCTACACCTTC.

The chain links TRBV7-9 to TRBJ2-2; D is undetermined. The CDR3 has 12 residues. The germline V and J ends were trimmed by 4 bases and 6 bases, with 6 bases remaining between them. The germline gives CDR1 SEHNR, CDR2 FQNEAQ (reference sequence). This CDR3 reads CASSSPPGELFF. The DNA of the CDR3 is TGTGCCAGCAGCTCCCCGCCCGGGGAGCTGTTTTTT.

V gene TRBV2 combines with J gene TRBJ1-1; D is uncertain. Germline CDR1 reads SNHLY; CDR2 reads FYNNEI. The CDR3 contains 13 residues. Trimming pared 7 bases from V and 1 base from J, leaving 10 bases between. For the CDR3, the DNA is TGTGCCAGCACCAACACAGAGAACACTGAAGCTTTCTTT. Amino acids: CASTNTENTEAFF.

CDR3 sequence (DNA): TGTGCCAGCAGTGAAGGGTGGGAGGGGGGTCTAGCCAAAAACATTCAGTACTTC. This codes for CASSEGWEGGLAKNIQYF. The rearrangement uses TRBV6-1 and TRBJ2-4, with D maybe TRBD2 (7 bases). CDR1 MNHNS and CDR2 SASEGT come from the germline V gene. V was clipped by 1 base and J by 0 bases, with 16 bases between them. The CDR3 consists of 18 residues.

This clone was seen a single time. The chain uses TRBV7-9 and TRBJ1-1; no reliable D call. The germline V gene encodes CDR1 SEHNR and CDR2 FQNEAQ (reference sequence). The CDR3 length is 14 residues. Trimming cost V 6 bases and J 5 bases, with 16 bases left between them. The CDR3 region has the DNA TGTGCCAGCAGTAATATGGGCTCTATGACTGAAGCTTTCTTT. It codes for CASSNMGSMTEAFF.

This clone showed up just once. This sequence joins TRBV13 and TRBJ2-7; a possible D gene is TRBD2 (5 bases). The CDR3 extends over 16 amino acids. Per the germline V gene, CDR1 is PRHDT and CDR2 is FYEKMQ (reference sequence). Trimming shortened V by 0 bases and J by 2 bases, and 14 bases separated the two germline ends. The CDR3 region is CASSLGPAERAYEQYF. Written as DNA, the CDR3 is TGTGCCAGCAGCTTAGGGCCAGCGGAGAGGGCCTACGAGCAGTACTTC.

This sequence joins TRBV7-3 and TRBJ2-1; D is perhaps TRBD2 (6 bases). Germline CDR1 reads SGHTA; CDR2 reads FQGTGA. Trimming cost V 5 bases and J 5 bases, with 19 bases left between them. CDR3 size: 16 residues. The CDR3: CASSTLAGKGNNEQFF. The DNA for the CDR3 is TGTGCCAGCAGCACCTTGGCGGGGAAGGGAAACAATGAGCAGTTCTTC.

V usage is TRBV27 and J usage is TRBJ1-2; a possible D gene is TRBD1 (5 bases). The CDR3 runs 13 residues. The germline V gene has CDR1 MNHEY and CDR2 SMNVEV (reference sequence). V was cut by 3 bases and J by 7 bases, with 12 bases left in between. The CDR3 is CASSFLPRAGYTF. The CDR3 nucleotides read TGTGCCAGCAGTTTTTTACCCAGGGCTGGCTACACCTTC.

This sequence joins TRBV3-1 (or the pseudogene TRBV3-2) and TRBJ2-3; 10 bases map to TRBD2. Germline values: CDR1 LGHDT, CDR2 YNNKEL (reference sequence). J gave up 4 bases and V 3 bases, and 7 bases lay outside the gene matches. The CDR3 runs 16 residues. CDR3 DNA: TGTGCCAGCAGCCAGCGCCTAGCGGGAGCATCAGATACGCAGTATTTT. It codes for CASSQRLAGASDTQYF.